What follows are 23 T cell receptor beta chains derived from one specimen sequenced in a study of CD8+ T cells in alopecia areata (dated by TCRdb to the late 2010s). The library was built by means of the immunoSEQ multiplex PCR assay. RNA was extracted from all samples and reverse transcribed into cDNA as template for TCR sequencing. TCRdb holds this immuneACCESS table with in-frame rearrangements only. Some clones are missing; in checked studies, unresolved V genes explain under half, and the rest has no known cause. For this sample there are around 160,000 clones; 75% to 90% appear just once. The leading ten clones occupy more than 13% of the sample. What this sample's time point label stands for: baseline before oral tofacitinib. Specimen: CD8+ T cells sorted from blood, collected at week 0. The origin of the receptors is a human donor with alopecia areata.

The V call is TRBV7-6, the J call TRBJ2-7; TRBD1 agrees at 7 bases. The CDR3 runs to 13 residues. J gave up 7 bases and V 4 bases, and 7 bases lay outside the gene matches. From germline, CDR1 is SGHVS and CDR2 FNYEAQ. CDR3 in DNA: TGTGCCAGCAGCTCGACAGGGTCGAGGGAGCAGTACTTC. It specifies CASSSTGSREQYF.

The V gene is TRBV7-6, the J gene TRBJ1-1, with D possibly matching TRBD1 (5 bases). This CDR3 has 14 residues. CDR1 is SGHVS and CDR2 is FNYEAQ in the germline V gene. Trimming pared 2 bases from V and 4 bases from J, leaving 11 bases between. CDR3 sequence: CASSLWGEGTEAFF. Here the CDR3 DNA reads TGTGCCAGCAGCTTATGGGGGGAGGGCACTGAAGCTTTCTTT.

In its sample, this clone was seen once. The chain couples TRBV7-6 to TRBJ2-7; unclear D gene. The germline CDR1 and CDR2 sequences are SGHVS and FNYEAQ. The CDR3 spans 14 residues. V lost 1 base and J lost 5, with 12 bases in between. The CDR3 protein is CASSLGGSADEQYF. The DNA for the CDR3 is TGTGCCAGCAGCTTAGGGGGTTCCGCCGACGAGCAGTACTTC.

The chain is built from TRBV7-3 and TRBJ2-2; possibly TRBD2 for D (6 bases). The CDR3 sequence is 15 residues long. In germline, CDR1 is SGHTA, CDR2 FQGTGA. The V end was cut by 2 bases, the J end by 6 bases, with 13 bases between. CDR3 nucleotide sequence: TGTGCCAGCAGCTTACTGCCCAGGGACTCCGGGGAGCTGTTTTTT. Protein: CASSLLPRDSGELFF. The variable domain in full, with the rest retrieved from reference TRBV7-3 and TRBJ2-2, is GAGVSQTPSNKVTEKGKYVELRCDPISGHTALYWYRQSLGQGPEFLIYFQGTGAADDSGLPNDRFFAVRPEGSVSTLKIQRTERGDSAVYLCASSLLPRDSGELFFGEGSRLTVL.

The chain uses TRBV6-7 and TRBJ2-7; possibly TRBD2 for D (5 bases). TRBV6-7 counts as an open reading frame of uncertain function. V gave up 0 bases and J gave up 4 bases, with 25 bases separating them. This CDR3 comprises 19 residues. DNA for the CDR3: TGTGCCAGCAGTTACTCGAGTCGGGATTTACCTTGTGATAATTACGAGCAGTACTTC. Its translation is CASSYSSRDLPCDNYEQYF.

J is TRBJ2-7 and V is TRBV7-8; D gene unclear. Germline V CDR1 and CDR2: SGHVS, FQNEAQ. The CDR3 has 12 residues. The V gene lost 5 bases and the J gene lost 7 bases, with 12 bases spanning the gap. CDR3 amino acids: CASSPNSREQYF. The CDR3 DNA reads TGTGCCAGCAGCCCCAACTCAAGGGAGCAGTACTTC.

The chain employs TRBV7-2 and TRBJ2-1; D is uncertain. Germline V gives CDR1 SGHTA, CDR2 FQGNSA. The CDR3 contains 13 residues. V gave up 6 bases and J gave up 5 bases, with 11 bases separating them. The CDR3 here is CASRSRVHNEQFF. For the CDR3, the DNA is TGTGCCAGCAGATCTAGGGTTCACAATGAGCAGTTCTTC.

This chain uses TRBV6-6 with TRBJ1-5; D call uncertain. Germline CDR1 is MNHNY and CDR2 is SVGAGI (reference sequence). The CDR3 contains 13 residues. The V gene lost 4 bases and the J gene lost 0 bases, with 4 bases spanning the gap. The chain's CDR3 is CASSSNSNQPQHF. The CDR3 bases are TGTGCCAGCAGTTCCAATAGCAATCAGCCCCAGCATTTT.

The V gene is TRBV27, the J gene TRBJ1-4; 8 bases align to TRBD1. Germline V lookup: CDR1 MNHEY, CDR2 SMNVEV (reference sequence). The trim removed 6 bases at V and 1 base at J, leaving 4 bases unmatched. This CDR3 contains 15 residues. Written as DNA, the CDR3 is TGTGCCAGCAGATGGACAGGGCAAACTAATGAAAAACTGTTTTTT. It translates to CASRWTGQTNEKLFF.

This clone was counted a single time. CDR3 in amino acids: CASSRGLPYEQYF. The CDR3 bases are TGTGCCAGCAGCAGGGGGTTACCCTACGAGCAGTACTTC. The chain recombines TRBV27 with TRBJ2-7, with 7 bases lining up with TRBD1. With 6 bases clipped from V and 2 bases from J, the junction kept 4 bases outside the gene matches. This CDR3 has 13 amino acids. CDR1 MNHEY and CDR2 SMNVEV come from the germline V gene (reference sequence).

The chain is built from TRBV5-1 and TRBJ2-7, with 9 bases fitting TRBD1. This CDR3 region has 16 residues. Germline V gene data show CDR1 as SGHRS and CDR2 as YFSETQ. V trimming: 3 bases; J trimming: 5 bases; junction bases outside the gene matches: 12. CDR3 amino acids: CASSWGQGGSWDEQYF. CDR3 coding DNA: TGCGCCAGCAGCTGGGGACAGGGCGGGAGTTGGGACGAGCAGTACTTC. The variable domain in full, completed from reference TRBV5-1 and TRBJ2-7, reads KAGVTQTPRYLIKTRGQQVTLSCSPISGHRSVSWYQQTPGQGLQFLFEYFSETQRNKGNFPGRFSGRQFSNSRSEMNVSTLELGDSALYLCASSWGQGGSWDEQYFGPGTRLTVT.

V usage is TRBV29-1 and J usage is TRBJ2-7; D assignment may be TRBD1 or TRBD2 (5 bases each). The CDR3 is made up of 15 amino acids. Germline V gene lookup returns CDR1 SQVTM and CDR2 ANQGSEA. With 2 bases removed from V and 2 bases from J, the gap between germline ends came to 16 bases. CDR3 amino acids: CSVEPAGASAYEQYF. The DNA for the CDR3 is TGCAGCGTTGAACCGGCCGGGGCGAGCGCCTACGAGCAGTACTTC.

The rearrangement joins TRBV27 to TRBJ1-1, with 7 bases lining up with TRBD1. Germline V lookup: CDR1 MNHEY, CDR2 SMNVEV (reference sequence). This CDR3 region has 12 residues. V gave up 5 bases and J gave up 12 bases; unmatched junction bases: 9. Written as DNA, the CDR3 is TGTGCCAGCAGTCAGGGACAGTTAATAACTTTCTTT. It encodes CASSQGQLITFF.

The CDR3: CASSVESTAEQYF. CDR3 bases: TGTGCCAGCAGCGTAGAGAGTACCGCCGAGCAGTACTTC. The genes are TRBV9 and TRBJ2-7; D unresolved. V lost 0 bases and J lost 6, with 10 bases in between. Per germline, CDR1 SGDLS and CDR2 YYNGEE. This CDR3 region has 13 residues.

This clone was counted once. The rearrangement joins TRBV9 to TRBJ2-6; D gene uncertain. The CDR3 consists of 15 residues. Germline lookup yields CDR1 SGDLS and CDR2 YYNGEE. Trimming pared 0 bases from V and 0 bases from J, leaving 4 bases between. The CDR3 bases are TGTGCCAGCAGCGTAGAGAGCTCTGGGGCCAACGTCCTGACTTTC. Its protein is CASSVESSGANVLTF.

This CDR3 is CASLRRGGHNEQFF. The CDR3, as DNA: TGTGCCAGCCTTAGGCGGGGGGGCCACAATGAGCAGTTCTTC. The genes are TRBV11-3 and TRBJ2-1; 9 nucleotides match TRBD2. The CDR3 is 14 amino acids. Germline-derived CDR1 and CDR2 are SGHNT and YENEEA. Trimming removed 8 bases from V and 5 bases from J; junction bases left unmatched: 7.

This clone was observed once. The gene calls are TRBV11-2 and TRBJ2-1, with TRBD2 matching over 13 bases. The germline V gene encodes CDR1 SGHAT and CDR2 FQNNGV. The CDR3 is 15 residues long. V lost 5 bases to trimming and J lost 15 bases; unmatched junction nucleotides: 13. CDR3 region: CASSEGTSGEPAGFF. The CDR3 bases are TGTGCCAGCAGCGAAGGGACTAGCGGGGAGCCGGCGGGGTTCTTC.

V gene TRBV7-9 combines with J gene TRBJ1-2; no reliable D call. The CDR3 spans 11 residues. Trimming removed 2 bases at V and 7 bases at J, with 5 bases between. In germline, CDR1 is SEHNR, CDR2 FQNEAQ (reference sequence). CDR3 nucleotide sequence: TGTGCCAGCAGCTTACCCCTTGGCTACACCTTC. This codes for CASSLPLGYTF.

This chain links TRBV7-9 with TRBJ1-1; D gene uncertain. The CDR3 is 15 residues long. V lost 5 bases and J lost 1, with 14 bases in between. Germline CDR1 reads SEHNR; CDR2 reads FQNEAQ (reference sequence). CDR3 bases: TGTGCCAGCAGCCCCTTAGGGAGGGAGAACACTGAAGCTTTCTTT. Protein product: CASSPLGRENTEAFF. Looking up the rest from reference TRBV7-9 and TRBJ1-1 gives the full variable domain: DTGVSQNPRHKITKRGQNVTFRCDPISEHNRLYWYRQTLGQGPEFLTYFQNEAQLEKSRLLSDRFSAERPKGSFSTLEIQRTEQGDSAMYLCASSPLGRENTEAFFGQGTRLTVV.

The chain combines TRBV7-9 with TRBJ2-7; TRBD1 aligns across 9 bases. CDR1 SEHNR and CDR2 FQNEAQ come from the germline V gene (reference sequence). This CDR3 comprises 16 residues. V shed 5 bases and J 4 bases; nucleotides not matched to a gene: 12. Here the CDR3 DNA reads TGTGCCAGCAGCGAAGGGGGGACAGGGATGATTTACGAGCAGTACTTC. It codes for CASSEGGTGMIYEQYF.

The chain recombines TRBV7-9 with TRBJ1-3; D uncertain. The CDR3 is made up of 15 amino acids. V dropped 4 bases and J dropped 0 bases, with 10 bases sitting between them. Germline V gives CDR1 SEHNR, CDR2 FQNEAQ (reference sequence). The CDR3 coding sequence is TGTGCCAGCAGCTCTGGGTTTGGCTCTGGAAACACCATATATTTT. This sequence encodes CASSSGFGSGNTIYF.

The rearrangement links TRBV9 to TRBJ1-2; no clear D. Germline CDR1 SGDLS, CDR2 YYNGEE. Trimming removed 3 bases from V and 7 bases from J, with 16 bases in between. The CDR3 has 14 amino acids. CDR3 sequence: CASSATGPLLGYTF. The CDR3 DNA reads TGTGCCAGCAGCGCGACCGGGCCTTTGCTTGGCTACACCTTC. The full variable domain, in which reference TRBV9 and TRBJ1-2 provide the parts outside the CDR3, is DSGVTQTPKHLITATGQRVTLRCSPRSGDLSVYWYQQSLDQGLQFLIQYYNGEERAKGNILERFSAQQFPDLHSELNLSSLELGDSALYFCASSATGPLLGYTFGSGTRLTVV.

The CDR3, as DNA: TGTGCCACTCGACGGGGAACTGAAGCTTTCTTT. This gives the protein CATRRGTEAFF. This chain joins TRBV27 and TRBJ1-1, with D unclear. Trimming shortened V by 10 bases and J by 5 bases, and 11 bases separated the two germline ends. The length of the CDR3 is 11 residues. CDR1 is MNHEY, CDR2 SMNVEV, per germline (reference sequence).